This TCR beta chain was identified in a study of T cells in Graves' hyperthyroidism and ophthalmopathy. It was RNA transcripts that yielded the amplified TCR beta CDR3 regions. Carried out on the TCR CDR3, a first-round RT-PCR used the HTBI primer set. A single record per CDR3 protein comes from TCRdb applying MiXCR to the multiplex PCR reads. The sample consists of approximately 630,000 distinct CDR3 sequences, around 15% of them appearing once. The CDR3 contains 16 residues. With 0 bases removed from V and 2 bases from J, the gap between germline ends came to 13 bases. Germline lookup yields CDR1 SGHNT and CDR2 YYREEE (reference sequence). For Graves' hyperthyroidism to be stable, ophthalmopathy could not progress within 18 months. Together with thyroid ultrasound, orbital computed tomography, serum thyroxine and TRAb, clinical symptoms were used for diagnoses. PBMCs came from around 10 ml fresh peripheral blood.

The source of this sequence is a woman aged 30 to 39 with Graves' hyperthyroidism. Sequenced: blood. The V and J genes are TRBV5-4 and TRBJ2-3; D might be TRBD1 or TRBD2, each matching 5 bases. The CDR3 loop reads CASSLGGNRATDTQYF. The CDR3, as DNA: TGTGCCAGCAGCTTGGGGGGGAACAGAGCCACAGATACGCAGTATTTT.